This TCR beta chain was sequenced during a study of cytomegalovirus exposure and HLA in healthy donors. The PCR was carried out with 60 Vbeta primers and 13 Jbeta primers. The repertoire was sequenced with immunoSEQ multiplex PCR; TCRdb's copy has only in-frame clones and lacks some. The sample consists of around 210,000 clones, about 77% of them appearing once. The study's findings and limits: Analysis was performed later, and it showed HLA-associated TCR beta chains to be more clonally expanded than equally common others. When analyzed later, a missense DCLRE1C variant was found to be linked to TCR beta V- and J-gene trimming. The likely origin of a cluster of highly shared sequence variants was a sequencing artifact.

For this clone: Its antigen is unknown.

CDR3 size: 18 residues. Looked up from germline, CDR1 is MDHEN and CDR2 is SYDVKM. The junction had 8 bases not matched to a gene; V was cut back by 1 base and J by 0 bases. The chain is built from TRBV28 and TRBJ1-5; 8 bases agree with TRBD1. Sequencing was carried out using PBMCs. The TCR originated in a woman in her 30s in good health and CMV-seronegative. The CDR3 DNA is TGTGCCAGCAGTTTATCGGCAGGGGGCTATTATAGCAATCAGCCCCAGCATTTT. Protein sequence: CASSLSAGGYYSNQPQHF.